This is a list of T cell receptor beta chains from one sample in a study of T cell clonotyping in hematopoietic cell transplantation. Repertoires were generated with immunoSEQ multiplex PCR, while TCRdb's copy carries only in-frame clones and drops some. The sample lists 25,000 to 30,000 clones, 75% to 85% seen once, with roughly 24% in the top ten. Sequenced here: peripheral blood mononuclear cells, sampled before stem cell transplant. The receptors shown here come from a woman in her sixties with acute myeloid leukemia. Some clones in this sample may be carry-over from other donors' samples. The CDR3 runs from the conserved cysteine through the conserved F or W. A D gene is named only where the DNA matches it firmly. The size of a clone is reported for some rows only, either as once, few or many, or as a class for expanded clones.

TRBJ2-1 TRBV27 . once TGTGCCAGCAGTTCAGCAGTGAGCTCCTACAATGAGCAGTTCTTC CASSSAVSSYNEQFF
TRBJ2-5 TRBV28 . . TGTGCCAGCAGTTGGACCCCGACGGACCTCCTTGAGACCCAGTACTTC CASSWTPTDLLETQYF
TRBJ2-5 TRBV7-9 . . TGTGCCAGCAGCTCTCGGACCTTACAAGAGACCCAGTACTTC CASSSRTLQETQYF
TRBJ2-1 TRBV2 TRBD1 . TGTGCCAGCAAGATACAGGGGGCGGACGAGCAGTTCTTC CASKIQGADEQFF
TRBJ2-5 TRBV5-1 . . TGCGCCAGCAGCTTGGCCGGGGGCAGGGCCCTACAAGAGACCCAGTACTTC CASSLAGGRALQETQYF
TRBJ1-1 TRBV4-3 . . TGCGCCAGCAGCCAAAGCTGGGGGACTGAAGCTTTCTTT CASSQSWGTEAFF
TRBJ2-7 TRBV28 . . TGTGCCAGCAGTGGAGATTACAAGGTTAGTTACGAGCAGTACTTC CASSGDYKVSYEQYF
TRBJ1-2 TRBV2 TRBD1 . TGTGCCAGCAGTGTAAACAGGGGAGGAGATGGCTACACCTTC CASSVNRGGDGYTF
TRBJ2-5 TRBV6-6 TRBD2 . TGTGCCAGCAGCTTACTAGCGGAAGAGACCCAGTACTTC CASSLLAEETQYF
TRBJ2-3 TRBV5-6 . . TGTGCCAGCAGCTCGGGGGCGGGATGGGGGGATACGCAGTATTTT CASSSGAGWGDTQYF
TRBJ1-3 TRBV5-6 TRBD1 . TGTGCCAGCAGCTTTAGACAGGGCCTTGGAAACACCATATATTTT CASSFRQGLGNTIYF
TRBJ1-3 TRBV5-8 . . TGTGCCAGCAGCCCTGGAAACACCATATATTTT CASSPGNTIYF
TRBJ1-6 TRBV18 . . TGTGCCAGCTCACTCGCAGGGGACTATAATTCACCCCTCCACTTT CASSLAGDYNSPLHF
TRBJ2-1 TRBV7-2 . . TGTGCCAGCAGCTTAGTCCAGGCCCCCTACAATGAGCAGTTCTTC CASSLVQAPYNEQFF
TRBJ2-5 TRBV6-5 . . TGTGCCAGCAGTACCCTCTCGGGCCAGTACTTC CASSTLSGQYF
TRBJ2-7 TRBV5-1 TRBD2 . TGCGCCAGCAGCTCCACGGCGGGGGCCTACGAGCAGTACTTC CASSSTAGAYEQYF
TRBJ2-1 TRBV29-1 . . TGCAGCGTGCCCGGATTGACTAGGAACAATGAGCAGTTCTTC CSVPGLTRNNEQFF
TRBJ2-3 TRBV5-1 . . TGCGCCAGCAGCAGCGGACCAACAGATACGCAGTATTTT CASSSGPTDTQYF
TRBJ2-2 TRBV4-3 . . TGCGCCAGCAGCCAAATGGGGTGGTCCGGGGAGCTGTTTTTT CASSQMGWSGELFF
TRBJ1-2 TRBV5-6 . . TGTGCCAGCAGCTCGTGGACAGCTGGCTACTATGGCTACACCTTC CASSSWTAGYYGYTF
TRBJ2-5 TRBV19 . . TGTGCCAGTAGTATAAGGGGGGTCCAATTAGAAGAGACCCAGTACTTC CASSIRGVQLEETQYF
TRBJ1-1 TRBV10-3 . . TGTGCCATCAGTGATGGCGAGACGGGTGAAGCTTTCTTT CAISDGETGEAFF
TRBJ1-3 TRBV4-1 . . TGCGCCAGCAGCCAAGAAGGGGGCTCTGGAAACACCATATATTTT CASSQEGGSGNTIYF
TRBJ2-2 TRBV7-2 TRBD2 once TGTGCCAGCAGCTTAGCGGCTAGCGGAACCGGGGAGCTGTTTTTT CASSLAASGTGELFF
TRBJ1-1 TRBV7-2 . . TGTGCCAGCAGCGCTCAGGGAACTGAAGCTTTCTTT CASSAQGTEAFF
TRBJ2-7 TRBV28 . . TGTGCCAGCAGTTTCCGGGACTCCACCTACGAGCAGTACTTC CASSFRDSTYEQYF
TRBJ2-1 TRBV6-5 TRBD2 once TGTGCCAGCAGTTACTCGGGCGGGAGGGAGCAGTTCTTC CASSYSGGREQFF
TRBJ1-1 TRBV7-8 TRBD1 . TGTGCCAGCAGCCCCGTTCGGGGACAGGGTATTTTCACTGAAGCTTTCTTT CASSPVRGQGIFTEAFF
TRBJ1-1 TRBV10-2 . . TGCGCCAGCAGTGAGTTAATGACAGGTGAAGCTTTCTTT CASSELMTGEAFF
TRBJ2-2 TRBV27 . . TGTGCCAGCAGTTTTCCGGCGAACACCGGGGAGCTGTTTTTT CASSFPANTGELFF
TRBJ1-1 TRBV13 . . TGTGCCAGCAGCGTCGATGGGTGGACTGAAGCTTTCTTT CASSVDGWTEAFF
TRBJ2-7 TRBV19 . . TGTGCCAGTAGTCCCCAGCAGGTCGCAGCCTACGAGCAGTACTTC CASSPQQVAAYEQYF
TRBJ2-1 TRBV7-3 TRBD2 . TGTGCCAGCAGCCCCCTTGCGGGAGGCTACAATGAGCAGTTCTTC CASSPLAGGYNEQFF
TRBJ2-5 TRBV7-9 TRBD1 . TGTGCCAGCAGCTCCAGACAGGGATCGGGACAAGAGACCCAGTACTTC CASSSRQGSGQETQYF
TRBJ2-7 TRBV7-2 TRBD2 . TGTGCCAGCAGCTTAGAGGGAGGGGCCCCCACCTACGAGCAGTACTTC CASSLEGGAPTYEQYF
TRBJ1-2 TRBV11-2 TRBD1 . TGTGCCAGCTCTCTAGGGGGGACAGGGCGGTATGGCTACACCTTC CASSLGGTGRYGYTF
TRBJ2-7 TRBV5-6 . . TGTGCCAGCAGCTTGGTTAGGGGCTACGAGCAGTACTTC CASSLVRGYEQYF
TRBJ2-3 TRBV7-3 . . TGTGCCAGCAGCTCTACAGGGACAGATACGCAGTATTTT CASSSTGTDTQYF
TRBJ2-1 TRBV19 . . TGTGGCAGTAGTAGACAGAGCTCCTACAATGAGCAGTTCTTC CGSSRQSSYNEQFF
TRBJ2-5 TRBV6-5 . . TGTGCCAGCAGCCCGATCGAAATACAAGAGACCCAGTACTTC CASSPIEIQETQYF
TRBJ1-3 TRBV29-1 TRBD1 . TGCAGCGTTCCGACAGGGGCTGGAAACACCATATATTTT CSVPTGAGNTIYF
TRBJ1-4 TRBV4-1 TRBD1 . TGCGCCAGCAGCCAAGAATCGTGGGGACAGGGGTTCGGGAAACTGTTTTTT CASSQESWGQGFGKLFF
TRBJ1-5 TRBV6-6 . . TGTGCCAGCAGTGTGCGGGATCAGCCCCAGCATTTT CASSVRDQPQHF
TRBJ2-2 TRBV6-5 . . TGTGCCAGCACTAAAACCCTTAACACCGGGGAGCTGTTTTTT CASTKTLNTGELFF
TRBJ2-7 TRBV11-2 TRBD2 . TGTGCCAGCAGCTTAGTGGCTAGCGGGGCCTACGAGCAGTACTTC CASSLVASGAYEQYF
TRBJ2-5 TRBV11-3 . . TGTGCCAGCAGCACAACAAGTGTAGAGACCCAGTACTTC CASSTTSVETQYF